The 12 T cell receptor beta chains reported below all come from one sample, sequenced in a study of blood T cell repertoires in COVID-19. Clones were sequenced by immunoSEQ multiplex PCR, and TCRdb holds only the in-frame ones, with some missing. In the table there are some 200,000 clones, about 81% of which are singletons. Input material: PBMCs or T cells enriched from blood (not recorded which). These receptors all come from a man aged 40-50 years who had recovered from COVID-19.

This chain uses TRBV3-1 (or the pseudogene TRBV3-2) with TRBJ2-2, with D hard to call. Germline assignment: CDR1 LGHDT and CDR2 YNNKEL (reference sequence). The CDR3 covers 11 residues. Trimming stripped 2 bases from V and 7 bases from J, with 2 bases between. The CDR3 bases are TGTGCCAGCAGCCAACTCGGGGAGCTGTTTTTT. It specifies CASSQLGELFF.

This clone was observed once. The chain has TRBV19 and TRBJ1-5; D unclear. Per the germline V gene, CDR1 is LNHDA and CDR2 is SQIVND (reference sequence). This CDR3 contains 14 residues. The V and J ends lost 3 bases and 8 bases respectively, with 14 bases between them. The CDR3 DNA follows: TGTGCCAGTAGTATGGCCGGCGAGGTAAAGCCCCAGCATTTT. It yields the protein CASSMAGEVKPQHF.

CDR3 DNA: TGTGCCAGCAGCTCTCGGACAGGGAGGGAGTACGAGCAGTACTTC. Translating it yields CASSSRTGREYEQYF. The chain uses TRBV5-4 and TRBJ2-7; D is possibly TRBD1 (8 bases). CDR1 is SGHNT and CDR2 is YYREEE in the germline V gene (reference sequence). This CDR3 has 15 amino acids. With 3 bases removed from V and 4 bases from J, the gap between germline ends came to 17 bases.

This clone has just a few counts. This chain links TRBV5-1 with TRBJ2-2; 13 nucleotides match TRBD2. V was clipped by 1 base and J by 5 bases; unmatched bases: 5. Germline-derived CDR1 and CDR2 are SGHRS and YFSETQ. CDR3 length: 17 residues. This CDR3 is CASSLRLAGGETGELFF. In DNA, the CDR3 is TGCGCCAGCAGCTTGCGACTAGCGGGAGGAGAGACCGGGGAGCTGTTTTTT.

The V gene is TRBV25-1, the J gene TRBJ2-1; TRBD2 aligns across 15 bases. Germline V gene data show CDR1 as MGHDK and CDR2 as SYGVNS. The V and J ends lost 5 bases and 7 bases, in that order; junction bases with no gene match: 3. CDR3 length: 15 amino acids. Here the CDR3 reads CASSTGTSGRNEQFF. CDR3 DNA sequence: TGTGCCAGCAGTACCGGGACTAGCGGGAGGAATGAGCAGTTCTTC.

The J gene is TRBJ2-2, the V gene TRBV9, with a possible D match to TRBD2 (6 bases). Germline V gives CDR1 SGDLS, CDR2 YYNGEE. The CDR3 extends over 14 amino acids. Trimming removed 3 bases at V and 3 bases at J, with 9 bases between. Here the CDR3 DNA reads TGTGCCAGCAGCGCCCGGGGGTACACCGGGGAGCTGTTTTTT. Translation: CASSARGYTGELFF. Full variable domain (missing parts from reference TRBV9 and TRBJ2-2): DSGVTQTPKHLITATGQRVTLRCSPRSGDLSVYWYQQSLDQGLQFLIQYYNGEERAKGNILERFSAQQFPDLHSELNLSSLELGDSALYFCASSARGYTGELFFGEGSRLTVL.

The CDR3 sequence is CASSYSYSGGGETQYF. The CDR3 DNA reads TGTGCCAGCAGTTACTCCTATAGCGGGGGGGGAGAGACCCAGTACTTC. The rearrangement links TRBV6-5 to TRBJ2-5, with 11 bases fitting TRBD2. CDR3 length: 16 residues. The junction had 4 bases not matched to a gene; V was cut back by 0 bases and J by 4 bases. Germline V CDR1 and CDR2: MNHEY, SVGAGI.

This clone was observed a handful of times. V and J are TRBV7-3 and TRBJ2-6, with D perhaps matching TRBD2 (6 bases). This CDR3 is built from 16 residues. Between the trimmed V and J ends, which lost 2 bases and 0 bases, there was a span of 8 bases. Germline V gene sequence: CDR1 SGHTA, CDR2 FQGTGA. This CDR3 is CASSLGGASGANVLTF. The CDR3 region has the DNA TGTGCCAGCAGCTTAGGAGGGGCCTCTGGGGCCAACGTCCTGACTTTC.

The J gene is TRBJ2-3, the V gene TRBV29-1, with TRBD1 identical over 7 bases. Germline CDR1 is SQVTM and CDR2 is ANQGSEA. The junction had 7 bases not matched to a gene; V was cut back by 4 bases and J by 3 bases. The CDR3 loop spans 14 amino acids. The CDR3 bases are TGCAGCGTTGGCAGGCAGGGGGTTACAGATACGCAGTATTTT. It encodes CSVGRQGVTDTQYF.

V is TRBV2 and J is TRBJ2-4; D possibly corresponds to TRBD2 (5 bases). Trimming stripped 8 bases from V and 10 bases from J, with 9 bases between. The CDR3 is made up of 10 amino acids. CDR1 and CDR2 (germline): SNHLY, FYNNEI. The CDR3 sequence: CASEGVIQYF. CDR3 bases: TGTGCCAGCGAGGGAGTGATTCAGTACTTC. The whole variable domain, remainder taken from reference TRBV2 and TRBJ2-4, is EPEVTQTPSHQVTQMGQEVILRCVPISNHLYFYWYRQILGQKVEFLVSFYNNEISEKSEIFDDQFSVERPDGSNFTLKIRSTKLEDSAMYFCASEGVIQYFGAGTRLSVL.

The chain recombines TRBV30 with TRBJ2-1; the D is unclear. Germline V lookup: CDR1 GTSNPN, CDR2 SVGIG (reference sequence). This CDR3 region has 13 residues. Trimming took off 2 bases at V and 5 bases at J, with 10 bases between the two ends. CDR3 amino acids: CAWSTAYHNEQFF. CDR3 sequence (DNA): TGTGCCTGGAGTACCGCCTACCACAATGAGCAGTTCTTC.

The chain employs TRBV9 and TRBJ2-1, with TRBD2 matching over 11 bases. CDR1 is SGDLS and CDR2 is YYNGEE in the germline V gene. The CDR3 extends over 15 amino acids. V was pared by 0 bases and J by 8 bases, with 4 bases of the junction left unmatched. This CDR3 is CASSVASGRIDEQFF. The DNA of the CDR3 is TGTGCCAGCAGCGTAGCTAGCGGGAGGATCGATGAGCAGTTCTTC. Full variable domain (remainder filled in from reference TRBV9 and TRBJ2-1): DSGVTQTPKHLITATGQRVTLRCSPRSGDLSVYWYQQSLDQGLQFLIQYYNGEERAKGNILERFSAQQFPDLHSELNLSSLELGDSALYFCASSVASGRIDEQFFGPGTRLTVL.